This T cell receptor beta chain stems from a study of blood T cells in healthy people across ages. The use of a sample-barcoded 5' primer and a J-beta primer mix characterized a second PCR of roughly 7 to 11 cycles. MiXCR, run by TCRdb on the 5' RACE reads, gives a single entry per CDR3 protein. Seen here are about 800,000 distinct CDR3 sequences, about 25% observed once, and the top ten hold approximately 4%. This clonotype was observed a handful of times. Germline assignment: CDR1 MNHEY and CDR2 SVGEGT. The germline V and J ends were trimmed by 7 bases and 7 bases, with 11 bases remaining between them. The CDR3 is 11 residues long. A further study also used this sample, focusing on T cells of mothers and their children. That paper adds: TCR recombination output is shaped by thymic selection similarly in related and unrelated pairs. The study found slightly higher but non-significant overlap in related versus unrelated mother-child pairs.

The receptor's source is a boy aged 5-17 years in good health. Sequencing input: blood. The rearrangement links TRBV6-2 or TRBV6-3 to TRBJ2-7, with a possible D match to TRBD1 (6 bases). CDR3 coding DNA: TGTGCCAGCAACCCCGGGACAGAGCAGTACTTC. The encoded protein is CASNPGTEQYF.